What follows describes a single T cell receptor (beta chain). TCRdb re-analysed the 5' RACE reads in MiXCR, keeping a single row per CDR3 protein. The sample holds roughly 1,500,000 distinct CDR3 sequences, roughly a third seen once. The data stem from a study of identical twins. Sequences were obtained from cord blood. This TCR derives from a newborn girl in good health.

This chain's CDR3 is CASSPLGEYEQYF. CDR3 nucleotide sequence: TGCGCCAGCAGCCCCCTGGGCGAATACGAGCAGTACTTC. The gene calls are TRBV5-1 and TRBJ2-7, with D uncertain. The CDR3 has 13 amino acids. Trimming took 4 bases from V and 4 from J, leaving 12 bases between them. Germline CDR1 and CDR2: SGHRS and YFSETQ.